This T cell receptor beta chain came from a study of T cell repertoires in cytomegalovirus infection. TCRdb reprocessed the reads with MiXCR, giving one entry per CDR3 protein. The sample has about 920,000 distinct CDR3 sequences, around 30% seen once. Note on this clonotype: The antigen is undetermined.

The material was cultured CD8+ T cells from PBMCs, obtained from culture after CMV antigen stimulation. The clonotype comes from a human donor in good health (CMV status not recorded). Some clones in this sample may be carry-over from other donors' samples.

Here the CDR3 reads CASSLQGPIFSEQFF. CDR3 DNA sequence: TGTGCCAGCAGTTTGCAGGGGCCAATTTTCAGTGAGCAGTTCTTC. The V call is TRBV12-3 or TRBV12-4, the J call TRBJ2-1; TRBD1 is a possible D gene (6 bases). V was pared by 3 bases and J by 9 bases, with 18 bases between. The CDR3 is 15 residues long.